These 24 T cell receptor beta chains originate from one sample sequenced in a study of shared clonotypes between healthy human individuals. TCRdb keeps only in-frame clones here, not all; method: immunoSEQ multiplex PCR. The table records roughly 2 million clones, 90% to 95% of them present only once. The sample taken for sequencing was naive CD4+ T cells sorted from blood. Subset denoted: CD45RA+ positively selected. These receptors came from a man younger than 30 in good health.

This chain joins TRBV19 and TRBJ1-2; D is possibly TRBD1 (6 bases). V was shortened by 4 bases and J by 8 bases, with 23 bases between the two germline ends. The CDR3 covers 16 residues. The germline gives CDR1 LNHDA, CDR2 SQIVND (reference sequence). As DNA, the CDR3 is TGTGCCAGTAGTACCACCCAAGGGGGGACTGGCGGAGGCTACACCTTC. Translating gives CASSTTQGGTGGGYTF.

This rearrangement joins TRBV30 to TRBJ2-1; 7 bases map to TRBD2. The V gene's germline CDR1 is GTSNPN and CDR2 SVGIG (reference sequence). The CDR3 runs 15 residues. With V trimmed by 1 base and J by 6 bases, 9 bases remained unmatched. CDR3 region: CAWSAYAGAINEQFF. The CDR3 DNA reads TGTGCCTGGAGTGCTTACGCGGGAGCTATCAATGAGCAGTTCTTC.

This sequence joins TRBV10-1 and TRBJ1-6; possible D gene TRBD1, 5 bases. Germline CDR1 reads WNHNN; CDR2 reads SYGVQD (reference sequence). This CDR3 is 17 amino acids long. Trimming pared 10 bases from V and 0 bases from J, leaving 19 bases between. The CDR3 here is CATREGPRVSYNSPLHF. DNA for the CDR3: TGCGCCACCAGGGAAGGACCCAGAGTCTCCTATAATTCACCCCTCCACTTT.

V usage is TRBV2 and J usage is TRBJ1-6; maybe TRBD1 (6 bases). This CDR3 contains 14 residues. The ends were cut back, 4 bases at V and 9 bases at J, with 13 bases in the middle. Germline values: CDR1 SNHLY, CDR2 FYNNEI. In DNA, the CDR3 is TGTGCCAGCAGTGTGGACAGCAAAGGTTCACCCCTCCACTTT. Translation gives CASSVDSKGSPLHF.

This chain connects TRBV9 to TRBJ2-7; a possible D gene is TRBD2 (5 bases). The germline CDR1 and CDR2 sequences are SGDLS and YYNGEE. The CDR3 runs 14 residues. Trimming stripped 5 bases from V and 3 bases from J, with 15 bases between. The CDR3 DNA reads TGTGCCAGCAGTTACCTAGCCGGGGACTACGAGCAGTACTTC. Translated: CASSYLAGDYEQYF.

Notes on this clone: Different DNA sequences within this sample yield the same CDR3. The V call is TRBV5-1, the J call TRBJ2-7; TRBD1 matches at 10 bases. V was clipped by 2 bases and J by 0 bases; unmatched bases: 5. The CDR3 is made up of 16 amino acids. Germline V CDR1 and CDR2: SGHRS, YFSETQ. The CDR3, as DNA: TGCGCCAGCAGCTTCGGGACAGGGGTCTTCTCCTACGAGCAGTACTTC. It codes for CASSFGTGVFSYEQYF. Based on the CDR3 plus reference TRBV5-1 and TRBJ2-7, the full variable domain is KAGVTQTPRYLIKTRGQQVTLSCSPISGHRSVSWYQQTPGQGLQFLFEYFSETQRNKGNFPGRFSGRQFSNSRSEMNVSTLELGDSALYLCASSFGTGVFSYEQYFGPGTRLTVT.

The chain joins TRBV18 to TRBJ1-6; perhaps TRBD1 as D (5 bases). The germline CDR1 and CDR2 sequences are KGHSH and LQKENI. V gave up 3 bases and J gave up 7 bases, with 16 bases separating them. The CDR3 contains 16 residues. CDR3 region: CASSPFNSGYNSPLHF. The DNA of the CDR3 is TGTGCCAGCTCACCCTTTAATTCAGGGTACAATTCACCCCTCCACTTT.

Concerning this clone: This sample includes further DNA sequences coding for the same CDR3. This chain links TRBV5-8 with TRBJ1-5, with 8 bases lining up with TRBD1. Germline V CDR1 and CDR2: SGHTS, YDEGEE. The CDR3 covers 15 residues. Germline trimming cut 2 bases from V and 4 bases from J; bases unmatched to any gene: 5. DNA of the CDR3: TGTGCCAGCAGCTTAGGGACAGGCGTGAATCAGCCCCAGCATTTT. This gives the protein CASSLGTGVNQPQHF.

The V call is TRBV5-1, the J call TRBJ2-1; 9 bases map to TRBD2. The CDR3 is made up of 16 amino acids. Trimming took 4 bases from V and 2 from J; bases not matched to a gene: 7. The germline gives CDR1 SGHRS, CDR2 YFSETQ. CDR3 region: CASSALASGTYNEQFF. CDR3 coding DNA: TGCGCCAGCAGCGCTCTGGCTAGCGGGACCTACAATGAGCAGTTCTTC.

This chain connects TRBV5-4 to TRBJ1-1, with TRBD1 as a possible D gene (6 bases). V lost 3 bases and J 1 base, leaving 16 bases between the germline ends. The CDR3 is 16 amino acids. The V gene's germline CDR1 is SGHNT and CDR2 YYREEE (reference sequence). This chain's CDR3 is CASSSPGQQANTEAFF. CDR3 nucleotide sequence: TGTGCCAGCAGCTCCCCGGGACAACAGGCGAACACTGAAGCTTTCTTT.

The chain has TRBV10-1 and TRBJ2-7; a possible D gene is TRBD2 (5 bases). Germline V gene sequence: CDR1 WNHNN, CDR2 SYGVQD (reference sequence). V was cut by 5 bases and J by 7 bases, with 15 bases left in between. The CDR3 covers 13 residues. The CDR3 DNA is TGCGCCAGCAGTAAGGTCCGGGATGGGGAGCAGTACTTC. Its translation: CASSKVRDGEQYF.

For the CDR3, the DNA is TGTGCCAGGGATACGAGGGAGCAGTACTTC. Residues: CARDTREQYF. The chain has TRBV21-1 and TRBJ2-7; the DNA was not used to check the table's D call, TRBD2. TRBV21-1 counts as a pseudogene. The CDR3 runs 10 residues.

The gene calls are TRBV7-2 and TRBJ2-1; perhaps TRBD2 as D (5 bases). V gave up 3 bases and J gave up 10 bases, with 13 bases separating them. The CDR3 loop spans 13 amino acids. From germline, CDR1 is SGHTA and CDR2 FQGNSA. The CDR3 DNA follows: TGTGCCAGCAGCTTCGACTGGACTGGGGAGCAGTTCTTC. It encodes CASSFDWTGEQFF. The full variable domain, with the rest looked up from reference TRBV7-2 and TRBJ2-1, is GAGVSQSPSNKVTEKGKDVELRCDPISGHTALYWYRQSLGQGLEFLIYFQGNSAPDKSGLPSDRFSAERTGGSVSTLTIQRTQQEDSAVYLCASSFDWTGEQFFGPGTRLTVL.

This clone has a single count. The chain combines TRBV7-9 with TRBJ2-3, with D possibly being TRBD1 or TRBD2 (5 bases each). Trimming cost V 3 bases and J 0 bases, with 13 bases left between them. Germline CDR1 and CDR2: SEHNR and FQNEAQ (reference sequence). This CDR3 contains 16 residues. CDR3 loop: CASSFGGFASTDTQYF. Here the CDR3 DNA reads TGTGCCAGCAGCTTTGGGGGATTTGCTAGCACAGATACGCAGTATTTT.

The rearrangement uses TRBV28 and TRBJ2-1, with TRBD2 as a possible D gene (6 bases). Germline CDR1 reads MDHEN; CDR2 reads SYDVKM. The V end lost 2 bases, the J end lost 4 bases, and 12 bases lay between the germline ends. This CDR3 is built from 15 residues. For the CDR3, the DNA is TGTGCCAGCAGTTTAAGGGACGCGGGATACAATGAGCAGTTCTTC. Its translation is CASSLRDAGYNEQFF. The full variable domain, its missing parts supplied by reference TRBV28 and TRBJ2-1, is DVKVTQSSRYLVKRTGEKVFLECVQDMDHENMFWYRQDPGLGLRLIYFSYDVKMKEKGDIPEGYSVSREKKERFSLILESASTNQTSMYLCASSLRDAGYNEQFFGPGTRLTVL.

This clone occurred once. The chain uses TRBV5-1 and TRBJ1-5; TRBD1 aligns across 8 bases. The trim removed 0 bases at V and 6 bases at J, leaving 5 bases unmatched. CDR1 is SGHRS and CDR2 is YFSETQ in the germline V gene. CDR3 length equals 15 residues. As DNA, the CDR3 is TGCGCCAGCAGCTTGGGACAGGGGCCGGGTCAGCCCCAGCATTTT. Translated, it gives CASSLGQGPGQPQHF.

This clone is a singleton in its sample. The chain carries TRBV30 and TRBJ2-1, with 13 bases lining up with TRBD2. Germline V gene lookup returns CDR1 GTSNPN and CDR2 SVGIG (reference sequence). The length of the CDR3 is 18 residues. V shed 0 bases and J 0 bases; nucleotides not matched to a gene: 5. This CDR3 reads CAWSVGTSGKRSYNEQFF. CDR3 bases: TGTGCCTGGAGTGTAGGGACTAGCGGGAAACGCTCCTACAATGAGCAGTTCTTC.

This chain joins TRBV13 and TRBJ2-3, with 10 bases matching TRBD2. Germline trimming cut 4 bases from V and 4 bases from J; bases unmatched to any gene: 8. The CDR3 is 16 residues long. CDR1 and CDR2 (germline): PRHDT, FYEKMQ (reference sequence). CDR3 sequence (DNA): TGTGCCAGCAGCTCGACTAGCGGGCTCCCAGCAGATACGCAGTATTTT. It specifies CASSSTSGLPADTQYF.

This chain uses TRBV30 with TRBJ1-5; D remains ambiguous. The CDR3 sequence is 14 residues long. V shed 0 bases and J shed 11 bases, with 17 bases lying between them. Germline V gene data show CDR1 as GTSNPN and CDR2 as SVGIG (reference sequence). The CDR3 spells CAWSVNVKDGAQHF. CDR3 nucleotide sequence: TGTGCCTGGAGTGTCAACGTCAAAGACGGTGCCCAGCATTTT. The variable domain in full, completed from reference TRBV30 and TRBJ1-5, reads SQTIHQWPATLVQPVGSPLSLECTVEGTSNPNLYWYRQAAGRGLQLLFYSVGIGQISSEVPQNLSASRPQDRQFILSSKKLLLSDSGFYLCAWSVNVKDGAQHFGDGTRLSIL.

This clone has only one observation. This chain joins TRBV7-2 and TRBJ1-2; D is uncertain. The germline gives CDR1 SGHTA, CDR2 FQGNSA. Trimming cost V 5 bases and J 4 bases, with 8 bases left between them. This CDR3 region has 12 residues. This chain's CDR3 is CASSTTPYGYTF. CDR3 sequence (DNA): TGTGCCAGCAGCACCACCCCCTATGGCTACACCTTC. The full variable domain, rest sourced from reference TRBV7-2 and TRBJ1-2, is GAGVSQSPSNKVTEKGKDVELRCDPISGHTALYWYRQSLGQGLEFLIYFQGNSAPDKSGLPSDRFSAERTGGSVSTLTIQRTQQEDSAVYLCASSTTPYGYTFGSGTRLTVV.

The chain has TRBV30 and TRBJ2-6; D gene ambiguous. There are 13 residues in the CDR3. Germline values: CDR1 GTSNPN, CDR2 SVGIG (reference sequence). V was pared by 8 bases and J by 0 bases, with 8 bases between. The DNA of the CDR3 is TGTGCCGGAACTCGCTCTGGGGCCAACGTCCTGACTTTC. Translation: CAGTRSGANVLTF.

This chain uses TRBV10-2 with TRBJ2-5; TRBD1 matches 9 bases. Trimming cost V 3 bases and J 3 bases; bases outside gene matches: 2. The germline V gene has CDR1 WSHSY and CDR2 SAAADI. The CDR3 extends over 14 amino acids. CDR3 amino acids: CASSEQGAEETQYF. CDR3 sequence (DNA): TGCGCCAGCAGTGAACAGGGGGCGGAAGAGACCCAGTACTTC.

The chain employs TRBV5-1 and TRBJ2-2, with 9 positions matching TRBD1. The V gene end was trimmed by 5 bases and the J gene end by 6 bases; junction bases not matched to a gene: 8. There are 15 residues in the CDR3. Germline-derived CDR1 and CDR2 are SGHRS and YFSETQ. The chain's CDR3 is CASSRDRVTSGELFF. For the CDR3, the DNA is TGCGCCAGCAGTCGGGACAGGGTAACTTCCGGGGAGCTGTTTTTT.

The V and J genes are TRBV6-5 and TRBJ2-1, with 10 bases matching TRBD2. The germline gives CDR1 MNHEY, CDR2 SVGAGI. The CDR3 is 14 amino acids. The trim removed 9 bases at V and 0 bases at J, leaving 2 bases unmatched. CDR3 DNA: TGTGCCAGTGAGCGGGGGGGCTCCTACAATGAGCAGTTCTTC. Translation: CASERGGSYNEQFF.